What follows are 10 T cell receptor beta chains derived from one specimen sequenced in a study of T cell repertoires in ileal Crohn's disease. Libraries were prepared by immunoSEQ multiplex PCR; TCRdb keeps only in-frame clonotypes and omits some of them. Of about 4,000 clones in the sample, roughly 82% were seen once. Sequences were obtained from ileal tissue. Receptors originate from an adult with Crohn's disease.

The chain recombines TRBV19 with TRBJ1-2; D might be TRBD1 (5 bases). Between the trimmed V and J ends, which lost 6 bases and 1 base, there was a span of 15 bases. This CDR3 has 15 residues. CDR1 is LNHDA and CDR2 is SQIVND in the germline V gene (reference sequence). The CDR3 loop reads CASSRGQNINYGYTF. Here the CDR3 DNA reads TGTGCCAGTAGCAGAGGACAAAATATTAACTATGGCTACACCTTC.

This clone was observed a handful of times. The chain employs TRBV4-1 and TRBJ2-3; 11 bases line up with TRBD2. The CDR3 extends over 16 amino acids. V shed 6 bases, J shed 5 bases, and the junction held 10 bases outside the gene matches. Germline values: CDR1 MGHRA, CDR2 YSYEKL. In nucleotides, the CDR3 is TGCGCCAGCAGGAAAGATAGCGGGGGGGCCCAAGATACGCAGTATTTT. Its protein is CASRKDSGGAQDTQYF.

The genes are TRBV28 and TRBJ2-7, with D tentatively TRBD2 (5 bases). V was clipped by 2 bases and J by 3 bases, with 5 bases between them. The CDR3 spans 12 residues. CDR1 and CDR2 from the germline V gene are MDHEN and SYDVKM. Here the CDR3 reads CASSLGLYEQYF. CDR3 sequence (DNA): TGTGCCAGCAGTTTAGGACTCTACGAGCAGTACTTC.

V is TRBV14 and J is TRBJ2-7, with TRBD1 matching 10 bases. Germline V gene sequence: CDR1 SGHDN, CDR2 FVKESK. CDR3 size: 15 residues. V lost 3 bases to trimming and J lost 2 bases; unmatched junction nucleotides: 4. The chain's CDR3 is CASSQGTGAPYEQYF. The CDR3 bases are TGTGCCAGCAGCCAGGGGACAGGGGCCCCCTACGAGCAGTACTTC.

This clone showed up just a few times. This chain joins TRBV7-8 and TRBJ2-3, with 7 bases lining up with TRBD2. V trimming: 1 base; J trimming: 6 bases; junction bases outside the gene matches: 7. Germline V gives CDR1 SGHVS, CDR2 FQNEAQ. There are 15 residues in the CDR3. The CDR3 loop reads CASSLGLARADTQYF. Written as DNA, the CDR3 is TGTGCCAGCAGCTTAGGACTAGCTCGGGCGGATACGCAGTATTTT.

The chain has TRBV5-1 and TRBJ2-3; D possibly corresponds to TRBD2 (6 bases). The CDR3 runs to 13 residues. Trimming stripped 0 bases from V and 4 bases from J, with 6 bases between. Per germline, CDR1 SGHRS and CDR2 YFSETQ. CDR3 DNA: TGCGCCAGCAGCTTGGGGGGGGCAGATACGCAGTATTTT. It codes for CASSLGGADTQYF.

The chain carries TRBV2 and TRBJ1-4; D is unresolved. Germline loops: CDR1 SNHLY, CDR2 FYNNEI. Between the trimmed V and J ends, which lost 3 bases and 5 bases, there was a span of 10 bases. There are 14 residues in the CDR3. The CDR3 loop is CASSEYSRNEKLFF. The CDR3 DNA is TGTGCCAGCAGTGAGTACTCACGCAATGAAAAACTGTTTTTT.

The J gene is TRBJ2-1, the V gene TRBV11-3; D may be TRBD2 (5 bases). Per germline, CDR1 SGHNT and CDR2 YENEEA. V was pared by 5 bases and J by 9 bases, with 11 bases between. The CDR3 consists of 12 residues. The CDR3 coding sequence is TGTGCCAGCAGCCAATATGGGAGTGAGCAGTTCTTC. This encodes CASSQYGSEQFF.

The V and J genes are TRBV6-6 and TRBJ1-2; the D is unclear. V lost 2 bases, J lost 7 bases, and 8 bases lay in between. The CDR3 extends over 12 amino acids. Per germline, CDR1 MNHNY and CDR2 SVGAGI (reference sequence). CDR3 in DNA: TGTGCCAGCAGTTACAGGGAGCCTGGCTACACCTTC. This sequence encodes CASSYREPGYTF.

A few counts support this clone. J is TRBJ2-5 and V is TRBV19; 9 nucleotides align to TRBD2. The CDR3 extends over 15 amino acids. V trimming: 4 bases; J trimming: 5 bases; junction bases outside the gene matches: 8. The germline V gene encodes CDR1 LNHDA and CDR2 SQIVND (reference sequence). In nucleotides, the CDR3 is TGTGCCAGTAGTAAGGCGGCGGGGGGGCCGGAGACCCAGTACTTC. It translates to CASSKAAGGPETQYF.